The next 31 T cell receptor beta chains were all read from a single sample in a study of blood T cell repertoires in COVID-19. Profiled with immunoSEQ multiplex PCR; TCRdb holds only in-frame clones, not every one. The sample shows some 250,000 clones, 82% of them seen only once. Sample: peripheral blood. The receptors were sampled from a woman aged 18-29 years with acute or convalescent COVID-19.

This clone was counted once. This chain connects TRBV9 to TRBJ1-1; D is ambiguous. The CDR3 is made up of 12 amino acids. The V gene's germline CDR1 is SGDLS and CDR2 YYNGEE. Trimming pared 0 bases from V and 14 bases from J, leaving 14 bases between. This CDR3 is CASSVGGLGLFF. CDR3 sequence (DNA): TGTGCCAGCAGCGTAGGTGGACTCGGGCTGTTCTTT. The complete variable domain, with remaining parts taken from reference TRBV9 and TRBJ1-1, reads DSGVTQTPKHLITATGQRVTLRCSPRSGDLSVYWYQQSLDQGLQFLIQYYNGEERAKGNILERFSAQQFPDLHSELNLSSLELGDSALYFCASSVGGLGLFFGQGTRLTVV.

This chain uses TRBV19 with TRBJ1-1; D is unclear. Trimming cost V 2 bases and J 5 bases, with 9 bases left between them. This CDR3 has 13 amino acids. Germline V lookup: CDR1 LNHDA, CDR2 SQIVND (reference sequence). In DNA form, the CDR3 reads TGTGCCAGTAGTATACCCGGTTGGACTGAAGCTTTCTTT. It encodes CASSIPGWTEAFF. Complete variable domain (other parts from reference TRBV19 and TRBJ1-1): DGGITQSPKYLFRKEGQNVTLSCEQNLNHDAMYWYRQDPGQGLRLIYYSQIVNDFQKGDIAEGYSVSREKKESFPLTVTSAQKNPTAFYLCASSIPGWTEAFFGQGTRLTVV.

The chain employs TRBV7-6 and TRBJ2-7; the match to TRBD1 covers 8 bases. CDR1 is SGHVS and CDR2 is FNYEAQ in the germline V gene. With V trimmed by 2 bases and J by 7 bases, 16 bases remained unmatched. The CDR3 sequence is 17 residues long. DNA for the CDR3: TGTGCCAGCAGCTTAACCCCTGGGCTGGACAGGGTAGGTGAGCAGTACTTC. Translating gives CASSLTPGLDRVGEQYF.

This clone has ten or more counts. This chain joins TRBV15 and TRBJ1-1, with D possibly TRBD1 on 6 matching bases. Trimming pared 3 bases from V and 3 bases from J, leaving 17 bases between. CDR1 and CDR2 from the germline V gene are LNHNV and YYDKDF (reference sequence). The CDR3 runs to 16 residues. Here the CDR3 DNA reads TGTGCCACCAGCAGTGGTCTTAACAGGGTTGACACTGAAGCTTTCTTT. As protein: CATSSGLNRVDTEAFF.

In its sample, this clone was seen a few times. Written as DNA, the CDR3 is TGTGCCACTATAGCGGGAGGGCTGAATGAGCAGTTCTTC. Translated, it gives CATIAGGLNEQFF. The chain couples TRBV28 to TRBJ2-1; 11 nucleotides line up with TRBD2. V was clipped by 10 bases and J by 7 bases; unmatched bases: 6. Germline V gene data show CDR1 as MDHEN and CDR2 as SYDVKM. The CDR3 has 13 residues.

V is TRBV2 and J is TRBJ2-5; no firm D call. CDR1 SNHLY and CDR2 FYNNEI come from the germline V gene. The CDR3 is made up of 12 amino acids. V dropped 4 bases and J dropped 3 bases, with 6 bases sitting between them. CDR3 region: CASSGREETQYF. CDR3 coding DNA: TGTGCCAGCAGTGGAAGAGAAGAGACCCAGTACTTC.

V and J are TRBV7-6 and TRBJ2-7, with D tentatively TRBD1 (6 bases). The CDR3 contains 14 residues. With 2 bases removed from V and 3 bases from J, the gap between germline ends came to 11 bases. Germline V lookup: CDR1 SGHVS, CDR2 FNYEAQ. The CDR3 protein is CASSLSRDNYEQYF. The CDR3, as DNA: TGTGCCAGCAGCTTATCCCGGGACAACTACGAGCAGTACTTC.

The rearrangement uses TRBV13 and TRBJ1-4; D is possibly TRBD1 (6 bases). The CDR3 extends over 13 amino acids. Trimming took off 8 bases at V and 8 bases at J, with 15 bases between the two ends. Germline CDR1 reads PRHDT; CDR2 reads FYEKMQ (reference sequence). CDR3 nucleotide sequence: TGTGCCAGCCATAGGGGGGGAGGCGAAAAACTGTTTTTT. This codes for CASHRGGGEKLFF.

As to this clone: A junction boundary mismatches the germline segment, possibly from a read error. The V and J genes are TRBV19 and TRBJ2-3; 7 bases are shared with TRBD1. Germline-derived CDR1 and CDR2 are LNHDA and SQIVND (reference sequence). The CDR3 is 13 amino acids. As DNA, the CDR3 is TGTGCCAGTAGTGAAACAGACAGGGCTAGGGCCCATTTT. Translation: CASSETDRARAHF.

In this sample, this clone turned up once. The junction does not match germline at one end; this may be a read error. The chain employs TRBV7-7 and TRBJ1-1; 10 bases fit TRBD1. The germline gives CDR1 SSHAT, CDR2 FNYEAQ (reference sequence). The CDR3 is 19 amino acids. CDR3 sequence reads: CASSPTGQGVPGANTEAFF. CDR3 DNA: TGTGCTAGCAGCCCTACCGGACAGGGGGTCCCAGGAGCGAACACTGAAGCTTTCTTT. Combining the CDR3 with reference TRBV7-7 and TRBJ1-1 gives the whole variable domain GAGVSQSPRYKVTKRGQDVTLRCDPISSHATLYWYQQALGQGPEFLTYFNYEAQPDKSGLPSDRFSAERPEGSISTLTIQRTEQRDSAMYRCASSPTGQGVPGANTEAFFGQGTRLTVV.

The chain carries TRBV7-9 and TRBJ2-2; perhaps TRBD2 as D (6 bases). V was shortened by 0 bases and J by 4 bases, with 12 bases between the two germline ends. Germline CDR1 and CDR2: SEHNR and FQNEAQ (reference sequence). The CDR3 totals 16 residues. The CDR3 sequence is CASSLAGTGGTGELFF. The CDR3 region has the DNA TGTGCCAGCAGCTTAGCCGGGACTGGGGGCACCGGGGAGCTGTTTTTT.

The J gene is TRBJ2-3, the V gene TRBV10-3, with 8 positions matching TRBD2. The J segment lost 2 bases and the V segment lost 8 bases, leaving 6 bases of the junction unmatched. The CDR3 extends over 14 amino acids. Germline V CDR1 and CDR2: ENHRY, SYGVKD. CDR3 residues: CAIDGGGPTDTQYF. For the CDR3, the DNA is TGTGCCATCGATGGCGGGGGGCCCACAGATACGCAGTATTTT.

V is TRBV30 and J is TRBJ2-3; 8 bases line up with TRBD1. The germline CDR1 and CDR2 sequences are GTSNPN and SVGIG (reference sequence). V was clipped by 5 bases and J by 6 bases; unmatched bases: 7. CDR3 length: 13 amino acids. Written as DNA, the CDR3 is TGTGCCTGGGGAGGACAGGGTGGGGATACGCAGTATTTT. The encoded protein is CAWGGQGGDTQYF.

This sequence joins TRBV5-4 and TRBJ2-2; TRBD2 aligns across 12 bases. The CDR3 totals 17 residues. The V gene end was trimmed by 1 base and the J gene end by 4 bases; junction bases not matched to a gene: 5. Germline-derived CDR1 and CDR2 are SGHNT and YYREEE (reference sequence). The CDR3, as DNA: TGTGCCAGCAGCTTGTTAACGACTAGCGGGAGCACCGGGGAGCTGTTTTTT. The encoded protein is CASSLLTTSGSTGELFF.

This clone was seen ten or more times. The chain carries TRBV7-9 and TRBJ2-7; TRBD2 matches 9 bases. The CDR3 consists of 16 residues. The trim removed 5 bases at V and 1 base at J, leaving 9 bases unmatched. Germline CDR1 reads SEHNR; CDR2 reads FQNEAQ (reference sequence). Here the CDR3 reads CASSPPGAGGSYEQYF. The CDR3 nucleotides read TGTGCCAGCAGCCCGCCAGGGGCGGGAGGGTCCTACGAGCAGTACTTC. The complete variable domain, with remaining parts taken from reference TRBV7-9 and TRBJ2-7, reads DTGVSQNPRHKITKRGQNVTFRCDPISEHNRLYWYRQTLGQGPEFLTYFQNEAQLEKSRLLSDRFSAERPKGSFSTLEIQRTEQGDSAMYLCASSPPGAGGSYEQYFGPGTRLTVT.

V gene TRBV7-9 combines with J gene TRBJ2-1, with D uncertain. The CDR3 is 17 residues long. V dropped 4 bases and J dropped 5 bases, with 21 bases sitting between them. The germline gives CDR1 SEHNR, CDR2 FQNEAQ (reference sequence). The CDR3 spells CASSWILDSTNHNEQFF. The CDR3 region has the DNA TGTGCCAGCAGCTGGATCCTAGATAGTACGAACCACAATGAGCAGTTCTTC.

The chain is built from TRBV30 and TRBJ1-1; tentative D call: TRBD1 (5 bases). The ends were cut back, 4 bases at V and 4 bases at J, with 10 bases in the middle. Germline CDR1 GTSNPN, CDR2 SVGIG (reference sequence). The CDR3 spans 12 residues. CDR3 nucleotide sequence: TGTGCCTGGACAGGGTCCGGCACTGAAGCTTTCTTT. It yields the protein CAWTGSGTEAFF.

This chain links TRBV7-2 with TRBJ1-1; tentative D call: TRBD1 (5 bases). This CDR3 is built from 14 residues. Trimming removed 0 bases at V and 4 bases at J, with 9 bases between. The V gene's germline CDR1 is SGHTA and CDR2 FQGNSA. The CDR3 region is CASSLAIRATEAFF. The CDR3 DNA is TGTGCCAGCAGCTTAGCGATCAGGGCCACTGAAGCTTTCTTT.

This rearrangement joins TRBV28 to TRBJ2-3; D unclear. Germline CDR1 and CDR2: MDHEN and SYDVKM. V lost 6 bases to trimming and J lost 0 bases, with 22 bases between them. CDR3 length: 18 residues. CDR3 loop: CASSPLGAFRTSTDTQYF. The CDR3 DNA reads TGTGCCAGCAGCCCCCTCGGAGCGTTCCGAACAAGCACAGATACGCAGTATTTT.

V gene TRBV11-3 combines with J gene TRBJ2-3; no clear D gene. Germline CDR1 is SGHNT and CDR2 is YENEEA. Trimming stripped 0 bases from V and 1 base from J, with 5 bases between. The CDR3 covers 14 residues. The CDR3: CASSLDLGTDTQYF. CDR3 in DNA: TGTGCCAGCAGCTTAGATCTCGGCACAGATACGCAGTATTTT.

This clone was detected only once. The CDR3 DNA is TGTGCCAGCAAGACTAGCGGGAGGGCGGCGGTCGGGGAGCTGTTTTTT. Residues: CASKTSGRAAVGELFF. The V call is TRBV7-9, the J call TRBJ2-2; 14 bases match TRBD2. CDR3 length equals 16 residues. Looked up from germline, CDR1 is SEHNR and CDR2 is FQNEAQ (reference sequence). V shed 7 bases and J 7 bases; nucleotides not matched to a gene: 8.

The V and J genes are TRBV27 and TRBJ2-5; TRBD2 aligns across 13 bases. The junction had 11 bases not matched to a gene; V was cut back by 5 bases and J by 5 bases. The CDR3 is 17 amino acids. Looked up from germline, CDR1 is MNHEY and CDR2 is SMNVEV (reference sequence). CDR3 bases: TGTGCCAGCAGTCCACAATCGGGACTAGCGGGAATTGAGACCCAGTACTTC. It yields the protein CASSPQSGLAGIETQYF.

This clone has a single count. This chain connects TRBV7-3 to TRBJ2-7, with D tentatively TRBD1 (5 bases). V lost 5 bases, J lost 6 bases, and 14 bases lay in between. CDR1 is SGHTA and CDR2 is FQGTGA in the germline V gene. This CDR3 is 13 amino acids long. CDR3 in DNA: TGTGCCAGCAGCGCGACAGTTTTGGGCGAGCAGTACTTC. Translated: CASSATVLGEQYF.

The J gene is TRBJ1-1, the V gene TRBV10-3, with a possible D match to TRBD1 (6 bases). Germline V gives CDR1 ENHRY, CDR2 SYGVKD. V was shortened by 4 bases and J by 3 bases, with 12 bases between the two germline ends. There are 14 residues in the CDR3. The CDR3 region is CAISVTGMDTEAFF. In nucleotides, the CDR3 is TGTGCCATCAGTGTAACAGGGATGGACACTGAAGCTTTCTTT.

V and J are TRBV28 and TRBJ1-6; D is perhaps TRBD1 (6 bases). The CDR3 is 15 amino acids. Germline CDR1 reads MDHEN; CDR2 reads SYDVKM. The CDR3 loop reads CATLLGDTNNSPLHF. In DNA, the CDR3 is TGTGCAACCCTCTTGGGGGACACAAATAATTCACCCCTCCACTTT.

This chain uses TRBV5-8 with TRBJ2-7; 8 nucleotides align to TRBD2. V shed 9 bases, J shed 0 bases, and the junction held 5 bases outside the gene matches. Germline V CDR1 and CDR2: SGHTS, YDEGEE. The CDR3 has 13 amino acids. CDR3 loop: CATAGGPSYEQYF. The CDR3 nucleotides read TGTGCCACTGCGGGGGGACCCTCCTACGAGCAGTACTTC.

The CDR3 DNA reads TGCGCCAGCAGCTACAACCCGACAGGAAATAGCAATCAGCCCCAGCATTTT. This codes for CASSYNPTGNSNQPQHF. The rearrangement joins TRBV5-1 to TRBJ1-5; maybe TRBD1 (6 bases). In germline, CDR1 is SGHRS, CDR2 YFSETQ. The CDR3 consists of 17 residues. The V and J ends lost 3 bases and 0 bases respectively, with 16 bases between them.

The chain has TRBV11-2 and TRBJ2-7; TRBD2 matches 8 bases. The germline V gene encodes CDR1 SGHAT and CDR2 FQNNGV. V shed 1 base and J 3 bases; nucleotides not matched to a gene: 11. The CDR3 has 17 residues. This CDR3 reads CASSLGYVLAGDYEQYF. DNA for the CDR3: TGTGCCAGCAGCTTAGGGTATGTTCTAGCGGGCGACTACGAGCAGTACTTC.

The chain is built from TRBV6-2 or TRBV6-3 and TRBJ2-7; 11 nucleotides align to TRBD2. Trimming removed 2 bases from V and 2 bases from J; junction bases left unmatched: 11. This CDR3 is built from 18 residues. Per germline, CDR1 MNHEY and CDR2 SVGEGT. The CDR3 DNA sequence: TGTGCCAGCAGTTACCTGCCTACTGGGACTAGCGGAGCCTACGAGCAGTACTTC. Translated, it gives CASSYLPTGTSGAYEQYF.

The V gene is TRBV5-8, the J gene TRBJ2-1; D gene unclear. From germline, CDR1 is SGHTS and CDR2 YDEGEE. Trimming shortened V by 3 bases and J by 4 bases, and 11 bases separated the two germline ends. CDR3 length: 14 residues. CDR3 protein: CASSSVSRYNEQFF. The DNA of the CDR3 is TGTGCCAGCAGCTCCGTATCCAGGTACAATGAGCAGTTCTTC.

This chain uses TRBV7-9 with TRBJ1-1; no clear D gene. V dropped 5 bases and J dropped 1 base, with 8 bases sitting between them. Per germline, CDR1 SEHNR and CDR2 FQNEAQ (reference sequence). CDR3 length equals 13 residues. As DNA, the CDR3 is TGTGCCAGCAGCCCCCAGAAGAACACTGAAGCTTTCTTT. Translating it yields CASSPQKNTEAFF.